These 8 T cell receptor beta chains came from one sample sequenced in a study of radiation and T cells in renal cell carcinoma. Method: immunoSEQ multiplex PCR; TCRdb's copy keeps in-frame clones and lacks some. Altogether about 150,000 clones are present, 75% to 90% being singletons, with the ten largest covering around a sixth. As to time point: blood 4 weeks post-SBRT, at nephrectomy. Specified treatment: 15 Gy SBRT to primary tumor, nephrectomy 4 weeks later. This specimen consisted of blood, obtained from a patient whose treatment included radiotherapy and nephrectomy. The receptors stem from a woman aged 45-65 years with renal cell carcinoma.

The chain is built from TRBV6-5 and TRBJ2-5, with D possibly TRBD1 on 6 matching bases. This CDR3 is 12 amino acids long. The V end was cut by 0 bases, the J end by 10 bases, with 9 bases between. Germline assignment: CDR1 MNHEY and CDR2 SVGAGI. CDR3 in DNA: TGTGCCAGCAGTTACTCAGGGGGTTTCCAGTACTTC. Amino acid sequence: CASSYSGGFQYF.

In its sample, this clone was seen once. CDR3 loop: CASSLVGHSTDTQYF. The CDR3, as DNA: TGTGCCAGCAGCTTAGTGGGCCATAGCACAGATACGCAGTATTTT. The chain uses TRBV11-2 and TRBJ2-3; D uncertain. The CDR3 spans 15 residues. The germline V and J ends were trimmed by 1 base and 0 bases, with 8 bases remaining between them. Germline V lookup: CDR1 SGHAT, CDR2 FQNNGV.

In DNA, the CDR3 is TGTGCCAGCAGCCCCCAGGGCAGAGGCTACACCTTC. Translating gives CASSPQGRGYTF. The V call is TRBV13, the J call TRBJ1-2; a weak D match, TRBD1 (5 bases). The CDR3 contains 12 residues. Trimming shortened V by 5 bases and J by 8 bases, and 12 bases separated the two germline ends. Looked up from germline, CDR1 is PRHDT and CDR2 is FYEKMQ (reference sequence). The full variable domain, completed using reference TRBV13 and TRBJ1-2, is AAGVIQSPRHLIKEKRETATLKCYPIPRHDTVYWYQQGPGQDPQFLISFYEKMQSDKGSIPDRFSAQQFSDYHSELNMSSLELGDSALYFCASSPQGRGYTFGSGTRLTVV.

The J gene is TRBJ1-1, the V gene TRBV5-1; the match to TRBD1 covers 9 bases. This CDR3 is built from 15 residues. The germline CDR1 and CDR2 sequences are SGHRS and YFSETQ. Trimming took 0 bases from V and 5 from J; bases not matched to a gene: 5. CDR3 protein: CASSLETGGGTEAFF. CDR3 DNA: TGCGCCAGCAGCTTGGAGACAGGGGGAGGAACTGAAGCTTTCTTT.

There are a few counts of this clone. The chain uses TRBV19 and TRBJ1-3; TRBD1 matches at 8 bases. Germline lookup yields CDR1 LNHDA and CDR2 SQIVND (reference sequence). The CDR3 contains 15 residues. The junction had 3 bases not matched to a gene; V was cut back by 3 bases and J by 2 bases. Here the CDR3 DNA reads TGTGCCAGTAGTATCCCGACAGGGGCTGGAAACACCATATATTTT. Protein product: CASSIPTGAGNTIYF.

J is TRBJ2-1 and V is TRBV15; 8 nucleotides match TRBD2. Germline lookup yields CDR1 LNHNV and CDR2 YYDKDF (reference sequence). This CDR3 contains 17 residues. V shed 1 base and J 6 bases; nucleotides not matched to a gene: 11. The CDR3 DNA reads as TGTGCCACCAGCAGAGCCCCCCCGTCGGGGGGGCGCAATGAGCAGTTCTTC. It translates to CATSRAPPSGGRNEQFF.

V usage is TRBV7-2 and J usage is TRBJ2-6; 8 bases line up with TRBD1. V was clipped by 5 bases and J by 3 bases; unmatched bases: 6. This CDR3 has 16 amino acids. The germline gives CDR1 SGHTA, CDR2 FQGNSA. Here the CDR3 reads CASSPTGTGGANVLTF. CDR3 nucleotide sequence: TGTGCCAGCAGCCCCACCGGGACAGGTGGGGCCAACGTCCTGACTTTC.

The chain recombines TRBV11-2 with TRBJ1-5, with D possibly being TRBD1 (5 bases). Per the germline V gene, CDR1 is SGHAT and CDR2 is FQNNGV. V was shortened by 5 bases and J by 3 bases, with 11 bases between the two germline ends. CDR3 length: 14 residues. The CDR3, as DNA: TGTGCCAGCAGCCCCACGGACATCAATCAGCCCCAGCATTTT. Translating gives CASSPTDINQPQHF.